This T cell receptor beta chain was sequenced in a study of post-analysis software for immune sequencing data. cDNA libraries of TCR beta carried unique molecular identifiers. It was from roughly 1 to 10 million T cells that some 500,000 cDNA molecules came. TCRdb analysed the PCR reads with MiXCR anew, one entry per CDR3 protein. The data contain under 900,000 distinct CDR3 sequences, around 53% of them singletons. Germline V CDR1 and CDR2: SGHTA, FQGNSA. V was shortened by 5 bases and J by 7 bases, with 13 bases between the two germline ends. This CDR3 has 13 residues. The study's findings and limits: Normalized Chao1 diversity was significantly reduced in patients versus controls. Relative to controls, patients had 4 or 5 TRBV segments at higher frequency, with TRBV5-6, TRBV5-1 and TRBV20-1 among these.

Only one count was recorded for this clonotype. Its specificity is not known. This sequence was found in a girl between 5 and 17 years old with multiple sclerosis. Material for sequencing was blood. The V and J genes are TRBV7-2 and TRBJ2-3, with TRBD2 as a possible D gene (7 bases). The CDR3: CASSGGASNTQYF. CDR3 nucleotides: TGTGCCAGCAGCGGGGGGGCGTCAAATACGCAGTATTTT.